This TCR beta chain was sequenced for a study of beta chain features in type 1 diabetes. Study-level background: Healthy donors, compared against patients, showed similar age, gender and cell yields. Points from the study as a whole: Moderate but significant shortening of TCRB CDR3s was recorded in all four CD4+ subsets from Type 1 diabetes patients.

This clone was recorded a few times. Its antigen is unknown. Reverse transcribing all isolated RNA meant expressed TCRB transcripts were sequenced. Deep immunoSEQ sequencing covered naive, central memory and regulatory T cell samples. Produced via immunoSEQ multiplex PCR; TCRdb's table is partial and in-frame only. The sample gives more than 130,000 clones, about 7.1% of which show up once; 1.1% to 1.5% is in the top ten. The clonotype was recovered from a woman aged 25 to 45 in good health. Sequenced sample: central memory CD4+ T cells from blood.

The CDR3, as DNA: TGCGCCAGCAGCTTTGGGGTAGCGGGGGACGAGACCCAGTACTTC. It is translated as CASSFGVAGDETQYF. J is TRBJ2-5 and V is TRBV5-1; 9 positions match TRBD2. There are 15 residues in the CDR3. V lost 2 bases to trimming and J lost 5 bases; unmatched junction nucleotides: 7. Germline V gene data show CDR1 as SGHRS and CDR2 as YFSETQ.